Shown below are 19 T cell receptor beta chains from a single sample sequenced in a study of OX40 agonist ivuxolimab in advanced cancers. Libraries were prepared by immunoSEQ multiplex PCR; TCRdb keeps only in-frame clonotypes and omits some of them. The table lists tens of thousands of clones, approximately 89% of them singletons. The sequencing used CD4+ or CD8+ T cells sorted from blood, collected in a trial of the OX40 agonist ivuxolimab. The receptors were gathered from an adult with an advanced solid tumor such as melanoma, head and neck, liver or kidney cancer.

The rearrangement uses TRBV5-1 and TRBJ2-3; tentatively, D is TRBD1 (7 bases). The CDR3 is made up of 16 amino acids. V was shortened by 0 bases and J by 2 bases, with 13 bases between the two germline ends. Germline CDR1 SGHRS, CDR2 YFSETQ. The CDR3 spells CASSLGRDSNTDTQYF. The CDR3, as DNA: TGCGCCAGCAGCTTGGGGAGGGACAGTAACACAGATACGCAGTATTTT.

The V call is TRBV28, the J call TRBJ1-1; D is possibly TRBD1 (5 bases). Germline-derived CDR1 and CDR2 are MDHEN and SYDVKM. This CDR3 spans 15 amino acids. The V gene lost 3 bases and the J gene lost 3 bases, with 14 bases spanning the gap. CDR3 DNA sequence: TGTGCCAGCAGTTTCTCCTCCGGGGGTTACACTGAAGCTTTCTTT. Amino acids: CASSFSSGGYTEAFF.

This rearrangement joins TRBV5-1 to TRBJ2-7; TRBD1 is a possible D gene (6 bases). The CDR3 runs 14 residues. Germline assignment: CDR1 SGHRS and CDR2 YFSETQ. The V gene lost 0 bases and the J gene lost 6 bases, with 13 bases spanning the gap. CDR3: CASSLGTAPGEQYV. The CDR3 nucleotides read TGCGCCAGCAGCTTGGGGACAGCCCCGGGCGAGCAGTACGTC.

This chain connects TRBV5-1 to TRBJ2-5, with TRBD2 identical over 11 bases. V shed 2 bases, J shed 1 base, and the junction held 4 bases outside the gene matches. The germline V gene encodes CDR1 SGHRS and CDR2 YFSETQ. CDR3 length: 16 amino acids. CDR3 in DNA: TGCGCCAGCAGCTTCGGACTAGCGGGTCCCCAAGAGACCCAGTACTTC. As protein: CASSFGLAGPQETQYF.

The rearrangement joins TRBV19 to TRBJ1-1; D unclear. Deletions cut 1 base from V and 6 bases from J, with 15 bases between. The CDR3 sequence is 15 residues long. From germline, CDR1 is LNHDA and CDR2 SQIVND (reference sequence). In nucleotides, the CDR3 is TGTGCCAGTAGTATAGGCCTTGGATCACGAGCTGAAGCTTTCTTT. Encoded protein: CASSIGLGSRAEAFF.

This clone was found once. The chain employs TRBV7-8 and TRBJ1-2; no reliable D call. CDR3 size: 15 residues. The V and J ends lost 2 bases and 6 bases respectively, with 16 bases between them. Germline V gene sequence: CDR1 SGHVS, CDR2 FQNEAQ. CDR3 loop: CASSLRPGRYNGYTF. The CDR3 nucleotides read TGTGCCAGCAGCTTACGTCCGGGGAGGTATAATGGCTACACCTTC.

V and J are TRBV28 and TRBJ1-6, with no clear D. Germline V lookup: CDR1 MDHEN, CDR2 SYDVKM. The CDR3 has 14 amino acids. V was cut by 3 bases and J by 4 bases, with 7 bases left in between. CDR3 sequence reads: CASSLLGYNSPLHF. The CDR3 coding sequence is TGTGCCAGCAGTTTGTTAGGGTATAATTCACCCCTCCACTTT.

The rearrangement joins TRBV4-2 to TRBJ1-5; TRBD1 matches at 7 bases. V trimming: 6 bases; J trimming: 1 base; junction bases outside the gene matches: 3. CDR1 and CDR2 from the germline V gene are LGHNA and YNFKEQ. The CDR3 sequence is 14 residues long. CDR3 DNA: TGTGCCAGCAGGTTGACAGGGAGCAATCAGCCCCAGCATTTT. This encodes CASRLTGSNQPQHF.

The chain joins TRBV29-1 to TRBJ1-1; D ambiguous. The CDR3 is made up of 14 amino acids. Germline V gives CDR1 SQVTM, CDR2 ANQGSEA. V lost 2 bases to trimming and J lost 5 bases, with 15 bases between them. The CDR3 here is CSVEKFGLVTEAFF. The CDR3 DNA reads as TGCAGCGTTGAAAAATTCGGGCTTGTAACTGAAGCTTTCTTT.

The CDR3 sequence is CASSLGLRVDYGYTF. The CDR3 bases are TGCGCCAGCAGCTTGGGACTCAGGGTAGACTATGGCTACACCTTC. This chain joins TRBV5-1 and TRBJ1-2; the D gene is possibly TRBD1 (5 bases). Trimming removed 0 bases at V and 3 bases at J, with 12 bases between. Per the germline V gene, CDR1 is SGHRS and CDR2 is YFSETQ. The CDR3 contains 15 residues.

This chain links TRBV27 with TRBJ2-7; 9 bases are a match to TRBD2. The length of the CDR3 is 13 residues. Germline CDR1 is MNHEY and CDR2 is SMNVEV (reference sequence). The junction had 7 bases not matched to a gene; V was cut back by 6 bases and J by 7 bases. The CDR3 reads CASRAGGPGEQYF. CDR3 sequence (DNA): TGTGCCAGCAGGGCGGGAGGGCCGGGAGAGCAGTACTTC.

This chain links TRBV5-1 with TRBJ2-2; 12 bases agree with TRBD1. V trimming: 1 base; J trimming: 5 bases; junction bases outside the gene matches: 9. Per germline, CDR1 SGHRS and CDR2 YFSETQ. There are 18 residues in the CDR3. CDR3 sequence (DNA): TGCGCCAGCAGCTTGATGTCGGGACAGGGGGCTATGACCGGGGAGCTGTTTTTT. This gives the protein CASSLMSGQGAMTGELFF.

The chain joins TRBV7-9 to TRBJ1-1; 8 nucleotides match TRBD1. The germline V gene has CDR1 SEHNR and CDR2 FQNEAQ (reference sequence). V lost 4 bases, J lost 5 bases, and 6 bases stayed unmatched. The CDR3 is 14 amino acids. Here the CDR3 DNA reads TGTGCCAGCAGCTCCGGACAGGGAAGGACTGAAGCTTTCTTT. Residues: CASSSGQGRTEAFF.

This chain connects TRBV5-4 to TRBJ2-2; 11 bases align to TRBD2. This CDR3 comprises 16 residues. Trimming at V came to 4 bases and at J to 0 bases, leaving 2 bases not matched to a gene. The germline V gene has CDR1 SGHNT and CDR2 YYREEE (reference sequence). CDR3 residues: CASSRGLAANTGELFF. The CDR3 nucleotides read TGTGCCAGCAGCCGGGGACTAGCGGCGAACACCGGGGAGCTGTTTTTT.

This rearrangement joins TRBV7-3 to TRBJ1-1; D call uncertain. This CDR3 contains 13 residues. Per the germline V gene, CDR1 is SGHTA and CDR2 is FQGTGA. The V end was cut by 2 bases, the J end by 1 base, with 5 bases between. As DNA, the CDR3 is TGTGCCAGCAGCTTATCTGGGAACACTGAAGCTTTCTTT. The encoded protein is CASSLSGNTEAFF.

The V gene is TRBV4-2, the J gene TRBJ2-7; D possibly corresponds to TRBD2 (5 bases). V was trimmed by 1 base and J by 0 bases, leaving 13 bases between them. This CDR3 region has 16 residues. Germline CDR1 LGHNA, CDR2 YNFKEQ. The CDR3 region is CASSQVSADSSYEQYF. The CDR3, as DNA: TGTGCCAGCAGCCAAGTCTCAGCGGATAGCTCCTACGAGCAGTACTTC.

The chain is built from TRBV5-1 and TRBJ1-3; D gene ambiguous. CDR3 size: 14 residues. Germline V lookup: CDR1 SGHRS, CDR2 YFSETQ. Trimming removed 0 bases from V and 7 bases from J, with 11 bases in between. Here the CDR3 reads CASSLGSGSNTIYF. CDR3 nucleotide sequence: TGCGCCAGCAGCTTGGGTTCGGGGAGTAACACCATATATTTT.

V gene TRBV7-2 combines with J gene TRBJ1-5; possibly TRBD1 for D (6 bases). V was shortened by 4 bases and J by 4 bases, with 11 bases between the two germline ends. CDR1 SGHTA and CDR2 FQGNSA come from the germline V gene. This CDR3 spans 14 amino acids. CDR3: CASSSTGPNQPQHF. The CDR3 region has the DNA TGTGCCAGCAGCTCCACAGGGCCTAATCAGCCCCAGCATTTT. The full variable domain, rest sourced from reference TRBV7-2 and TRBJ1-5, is GAGVSQSPSNKVTEKGKDVELRCDPISGHTALYWYRQSLGQGLEFLIYFQGNSAPDKSGLPSDRFSAERTGGSVSTLTIQRTQQEDSAVYLCASSSTGPNQPQHFGDGTRLSIL.

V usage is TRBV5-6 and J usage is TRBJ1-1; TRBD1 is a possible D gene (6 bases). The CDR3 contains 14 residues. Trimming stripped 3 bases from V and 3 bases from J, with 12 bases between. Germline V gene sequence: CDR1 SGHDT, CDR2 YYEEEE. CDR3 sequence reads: CASSSDSGYTEAFF. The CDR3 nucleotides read TGTGCCAGCAGCTCGGACAGCGGGTACACTGAAGCTTTCTTT.